The 15 T cell receptor beta chains given below trace back to one sample, sequenced in a study of T cells in tuberculosis. The method was immunoSEQ multiplex PCR; TCRdb's version includes in-frame clones alone and lacks a portion of them. The sample records under 40,000 clones, roughly 95% being singletons. The sequencing sample was made of PBMCs. These receptors were collected from a donor aged 10-30 years with latent tuberculosis or without tuberculosis infection.

V usage is TRBV28 and J usage is TRBJ1-5, with 8 nucleotides matching TRBD1. The CDR3 runs 15 residues. Germline trimming cut 7 bases from V and 6 bases from J; bases unmatched to any gene: 11. Germline V gene sequence: CDR1 MDHEN, CDR2 SYDVKM. This CDR3 reads CASILTWDRSQPQHF. In DNA, the CDR3 is TGTGCCAGCATCCTAACATGGGACAGGAGTCAGCCCCAGCATTTT.

This clone was seen just once. CDR3 bases: TGTGCCAGCAGTCAGACCTTAGCGGGAAACACCGGGGAGCTGTTTTTT. This codes for CASSQTLAGNTGELFF. J is TRBJ2-2 and V is TRBV6-6; the match to TRBD2 covers 8 bases. CDR1 and CDR2 from the germline V gene are MNHNY and SVGAGI (reference sequence). The V gene end was trimmed by 5 bases and the J gene end by 2 bases; junction bases not matched to a gene: 7. This CDR3 comprises 16 residues.

This sequence joins TRBV20-1 and TRBJ1-2; D not certain. Germline V gives CDR1 DFQATT, CDR2 SNEGSKA (reference sequence). CDR3 length: 11 amino acids. V was cut by 4 bases and J by 4 bases, with 7 bases left in between. This CDR3 reads CSANGLYGYTF. Here the CDR3 DNA reads TGCAGTGCTAACGGTCTCTATGGCTACACCTTC.

V gene TRBV5-8 combines with J gene TRBJ2-1; D remains ambiguous. V was cut by 2 bases and J by 15 bases, with 12 bases left in between. Germline CDR1 is SGHTS and CDR2 is YDEGEE. This CDR3 spans 11 amino acids. The CDR3 nucleotides are TGTGCCAGCAGCTTCCGAACTACGATGTTCTTC. Protein sequence: CASSFRTTMFF. Full variable domain (missing parts from reference TRBV5-8 and TRBJ2-1): EAGVTQSPTHLIKTRGQQATLRCSPISGHTSVYWYQQALGLGLQFLLWYDEGEERNRGNFPPRFSGRQFPNYSSELNVNALELEDSALYLCASSFRTTMFFGPGTRLTVL.

The rearrangement uses TRBV5-1 and TRBJ1-5, with a possible D match to TRBD1 (5 bases). Trimming took off 0 bases at V and 3 bases at J, with 13 bases between the two ends. Germline CDR1 is SGHRS and CDR2 is YFSETQ. The CDR3 sequence is 16 residues long. The CDR3 coding sequence is TGCGCCAGCAGCTTGGGAGGATTGACAGACAATCAGCCCCAGCATTTT. Translated: CASSLGGLTDNQPQHF.

The chain is built from TRBV2 and TRBJ2-2, with 12 positions matching TRBD2. V gave up 7 bases and J gave up 7 bases; unmatched junction bases: 4. The germline V gene has CDR1 SNHLY and CDR2 FYNNEI. The CDR3 totals 14 residues. The CDR3 sequence is CASIRLAGVGELFF. DNA of the CDR3: TGTGCCAGCATTCGACTAGCGGGAGTCGGGGAGCTGTTTTTT.

The chain has TRBV30 and TRBJ2-7, with D perhaps matching TRBD1 (6 bases). V was pared by 8 bases and J by 0 bases, with 11 bases between. Germline CDR1 and CDR2: GTSNPN and SVGIG (reference sequence). The CDR3 has 12 residues. CDR3 sequence: CAGGQSSYEQYF. The CDR3, as DNA: TGTGCCGGAGGACAGAGCTCCTACGAGCAGTACTTC.

The DNA for the CDR3 is TGTGCCAGCAGCTTTAGCCAGTACACTGAAGCTTTCTTT. Its translation is CASSFSQYTEAFF. The rearrangement links TRBV7-3 to TRBJ1-1; D unclear. The CDR3 sequence is 13 residues long. From germline, CDR1 is SGHTA and CDR2 FQGTGA. Trimming removed 3 bases at V and 3 bases at J, with 8 bases between. Full variable domain (rest looked up from reference TRBV7-3 and TRBJ1-1): GAGVSQTPSNKVTEKGKYVELRCDPISGHTALYWYRQSLGQGPEFLIYFQGTGAADDSGLPNDRFFAVRPEGSVSTLKIQRTERGDSAVYLCASSFSQYTEAFFGQGTRLTVV.

This chain joins TRBV5-1 and TRBJ2-7; 8 bases map to TRBD2. The CDR3 sequence is 15 residues long. Trimming took 5 bases from V and 6 from J; bases not matched to a gene: 13. Looked up from germline, CDR1 is SGHRS and CDR2 is YFSETQ. DNA for the CDR3: TGCGCCAGCAGTCTGACCCTCGAGCGGGAGTCCGAGCAGTACTTC. Translation: CASSLTLERESEQYF. Full variable domain (outside the CDR3, taken from reference TRBV5-1 and TRBJ2-7): KAGVTQTPRYLIKTRGQQVTLSCSPISGHRSVSWYQQTPGQGLQFLFEYFSETQRNKGNFPGRFSGRQFSNSRSEMNVSTLELGDSALYLCASSLTLERESEQYFGPGTRLTVT.

This clone showed up just a few times. The chain links TRBV30 to TRBJ2-3; possible D gene TRBD1, 5 bases. The germline gives CDR1 GTSNPN, CDR2 SVGIG (reference sequence). Between the trimmed V and J ends, which lost 5 bases and 5 bases, there was a span of 8 bases. The CDR3 runs 11 residues. The CDR3 region is CAWRTGDTQYF. In nucleotides, the CDR3 is TGTGCCTGGCGAACAGGAGATACGCAGTATTTT. The full variable domain, rest sourced from reference TRBV30 and TRBJ2-3, is SQTIHQWPATLVQPVGSPLSLECTVEGTSNPNLYWYRQAAGRGLQLLFYSVGIGQISSEVPQNLSASRPQDRQFILSSKKLLLSDSGFYLCAWRTGDTQYFGPGTRLTVL.

The rearrangement links TRBV4-2 to TRBJ1-5; perhaps TRBD1 as D (5 bases). The germline V and J ends were trimmed by 0 bases and 7 bases, with 13 bases remaining between them. CDR1 is LGHNA, CDR2 YNFKEQ, per germline. CDR3 size: 15 residues. This CDR3 is CASSQDKGRGQPQHF. CDR3 in DNA: TGTGCCAGCAGCCAAGATAAGGGGCGGGGGCAGCCCCAGCATTTT.

The V and J genes are TRBV5-4 and TRBJ2-3; 9 bases line up with TRBD2. Germline V gives CDR1 SGHNT, CDR2 YYREEE (reference sequence). Trimming at V came to 3 bases and at J to 8 bases, leaving 10 bases not matched to a gene. This CDR3 spans 15 amino acids. CDR3 sequence: CASSYNSGRMSTQYF. Here the CDR3 DNA reads TGTGCCAGCAGCTATAATAGCGGGAGAATGAGTACGCAGTATTTT.

The chain joins TRBV6-5 to TRBJ2-2; 10 bases fit TRBD2. CDR1 MNHEY and CDR2 SVGAGI come from the germline V gene. CDR3 size: 14 residues. Losses at the gene ends were 8 bases for V and 4 bases for J; bases not matched to a gene: 4. CDR3 in amino acids: CASPPSGSTGELFF. DNA of the CDR3: TGTGCCAGCCCCCCTAGCGGGAGCACCGGGGAGCTGTTTTTT.

Comment on this clone: Compared with germline, one end of the junction differs, possibly owing to a read error. The chain links TRBV6-1 to TRBJ2-7, with D maybe TRBD1 (6 bases). The CDR3 sequence is 13 residues long. The V gene's germline CDR1 is MNHNS and CDR2 SASEGT. As DNA, the CDR3 is TGTGCCAGCAGTGAATGGTATGGGGACACTCCTTTCTTC. This sequence encodes CASSEWYGDTPFF.

This clone is a singleton in its sample. The chain carries TRBV5-5 and TRBJ2-7; 12 bases line up with TRBD2. Germline CDR1 and CDR2: SGHKS and YYEKEE (reference sequence). With V trimmed by 4 bases and J by 4 bases, 9 bases remained unmatched. The CDR3 contains 16 residues. CDR3 loop: CASSRPSGRDPYEQYF. The CDR3 DNA is TGTGCCAGCAGCCGCCCTAGCGGGAGGGATCCTTACGAGCAGTACTTC.